This T cell receptor (beta chain) was sequenced during a study of blood T cell repertoires in COVID-19. Assignments of participants to cohorts depended upon their own reported clinical history. The table came from immunoSEQ multiplex PCR; TCRdb's copy has only in-frame clones and leaves some out. This sample has a few hundred thousand clones, with approximately 86% found just once. Germline lookup yields CDR1 MDHEN and CDR2 SYDVKM. The CDR3 spans 14 residues. The ends were cut back, 3 bases at V and 8 bases at J, with 13 bases in the middle. J is TRBJ1-4 and V is TRBV28, with D possibly being TRBD1 (5 bases). Sample: PBMCs or T cells enriched from blood (not recorded which). The clonotype was recovered from a woman aged 18-29 years who had recovered from COVID-19. DNA of the CDR3: TGTGCCAGCAGTTTGGGGGGGTTATTAGAAAAACTGTTTTTT. Its protein product is CASSLGGLLEKLFF.